The 32 T cell receptor beta chains listed next were all sequenced from one sample in a study of beta chain features in type 1 diabetes. Expressed TCRB transcripts got sequenced, as all isolated RNA was reverse transcribed. Sequencing was performed with immunoSEQ multiplex PCR; in TCRdb, only in-frame clones are kept and a portion is missing. The table records under 500,000 clones, 30% of them present only once. The specimen was naive CD4+ T cells from blood. The receptors stem from a man younger than 30 in good health.

The rearrangement joins TRBV11-2 to TRBJ2-3; 10 bases align to TRBD2. CDR1 SGHAT and CDR2 FQNNGV come from the germline V gene. This CDR3 has 15 amino acids. The V and J ends lost 3 bases and 6 bases, in that order; junction bases with no gene match: 6. Here the CDR3 DNA reads TGTGCCAGCAGCTTTCTAGCGGGAGTGGGCGATACGCAGTATTTT. The encoded protein is CASSFLAGVGDTQYF.

The CDR3 loop is CASSPLSEQYF. The CDR3 region has the DNA TGTGCCAGCAGCCCTCTGAGCGAGCAGTACTTC. The chain employs TRBV28 and TRBJ2-7, with D uncertain. Trimming took 6 bases from V and 6 from J, leaving 9 bases between them. This CDR3 has 11 amino acids. Germline V gene data show CDR1 as MDHEN and CDR2 as SYDVKM.

The CDR3 region is CASSLGAGGNNEQFF. DNA for the CDR3: TGCGCCAGCAGCTTGGGCGCGGGAGGCAACAATGAGCAGTTCTTC. The genes are TRBV5-1 and TRBJ2-1; 8 bases are a match to TRBD2. CDR3 length: 15 residues. Trimming took 0 bases from V and 5 from J; bases not matched to a gene: 4. The germline V gene encodes CDR1 SGHRS and CDR2 YFSETQ. Filled out from reference TRBV5-1 and TRBJ2-1, the complete variable domain reads KAGVTQTPRYLIKTRGQQVTLSCSPISGHRSVSWYQQTPGQGLQFLFEYFSETQRNKGNFPGRFSGRQFSNSRSEMNVSTLELGDSALYLCASSLGAGGNNEQFFGPGTRLTVL.

The chain links TRBV6-5 to TRBJ2-7; 10 positions match TRBD1. The length of the CDR3 is 13 residues. V was clipped by 6 bases and J by 4 bases; unmatched bases: 3. Germline V gives CDR1 MNHEY, CDR2 SVGAGI. In DNA, the CDR3 is TGTGCCAGCAGGGGACAGGGGAGGTACGAGCAGTACTTC. Translated: CASRGQGRYEQYF.

The genes are TRBV15 and TRBJ2-3; 8 nucleotides align to TRBD2. CDR1 and CDR2 (germline): LNHNV, YYDKDF (reference sequence). The length of the CDR3 is 18 residues. V shed 0 bases, J shed 0 bases, and the junction held 8 bases outside the gene matches. The CDR3 DNA follows: TGTGCCACCAGCAGAGATCCAACTAGCGGAGTGAGCACAGATACGCAGTATTTT. As protein: CATSRDPTSGVSTDTQYF.

This clone occurred a few times. This chain links TRBV4-3 with TRBJ2-3, with no clear D. Trimming removed 1 base at V and 5 bases at J, with 7 bases between. This CDR3 contains 13 residues. The germline gives CDR1 LGHNA, CDR2 YSLEER. The CDR3 is CASSQGVKDTQYF. In nucleotides, the CDR3 is TGCGCCAGCAGCCAAGGCGTCAAAGATACGCAGTATTTT.

The V call is TRBV30, the J call TRBJ2-1; 11 bases map to TRBD2. CDR1 is GTSNPN, CDR2 SVGIG, per germline (reference sequence). V trimming: 8 bases; J trimming: 1 base; junction bases outside the gene matches: 7. The CDR3 extends over 15 amino acids. The CDR3 protein is CAHSGLADSYNEQFF. The CDR3 nucleotides read TGTGCCCACTCGGGACTAGCGGATTCCTACAATGAGCAGTTCTTC.

The sample holds a few counts of this clone. V is TRBV9 and J is TRBJ2-4, with TRBD1 matching 11 bases. This CDR3 spans 17 amino acids. V lost 3 bases and J lost 5; bases outside the gene matches: 10. Germline loops: CDR1 SGDLS, CDR2 YYNGEE. CDR3 sequence reads: CASSAGTGGGSQNIQYF. DNA for the CDR3: TGTGCCAGCAGCGCCGGGACAGGGGGAGGTTCCCAAAACATTCAGTACTTC. Looking up the rest from reference TRBV9 and TRBJ2-4 gives the full variable domain: DSGVTQTPKHLITATGQRVTLRCSPRSGDLSVYWYQQSLDQGLQFLIQYYNGEERAKGNILERFSAQQFPDLHSELNLSSLELGDSALYFCASSAGTGGGSQNIQYFGAGTRLSVL.

The rearrangement joins TRBV29-1 to TRBJ2-7; D unclear. The V gene's germline CDR1 is SQVTM and CDR2 ANQGSEA. Trimming cost V 6 bases and J 3 bases, with 9 bases left between them. The CDR3 covers 11 residues. The DNA for the CDR3 is TGCAGCGTCGAGGACCTCTACGAGCAGTACTTC. This codes for CSVEDLYEQYF.

The chain has TRBV30 and TRBJ2-2; the match to TRBD1 covers 8 bases. With V trimmed by 4 bases and J by 6 bases, 7 bases remained unmatched. The V gene's germline CDR1 is GTSNPN and CDR2 SVGIG (reference sequence). This CDR3 has 14 residues. The CDR3 DNA follows: TGTGCCTGGAAATTGGACAGGGTGGCCGGGGAGCTGTTTTTT. As protein: CAWKLDRVAGELFF.

The chain links TRBV12-5 to TRBJ2-1, with D possibly matching TRBD2 (5 bases). The CDR3 is made up of 12 amino acids. V shed 2 bases and J shed 15 bases, with 14 bases lying between them. Germline V gene sequence: CDR1 LGHNT, CDR2 FRNRAP. CDR3 nucleotide sequence: TGTGCTAGTGGTTTGTCACAGAGGGATTTGTTCTTC. Its protein product is CASGLSQRDLFF.

This clone was picked up a small number of times. V usage is TRBV5-1 and J usage is TRBJ2-7, with D tentatively TRBD1 (5 bases). The germline V and J ends were trimmed by 0 bases and 1 base, with 11 bases remaining between them. The CDR3 runs to 15 residues. The germline gives CDR1 SGHRS, CDR2 YFSETQ. CDR3 sequence (DNA): TGCGCCAGCAGCTTGGAGGGGCTTGCGTCCTACGAGCAGTACTTC. Its translation: CASSLEGLASYEQYF.

The V call is TRBV18, the J call TRBJ2-6, with unresolved D. The V end lost 1 base, the J end lost 0 bases, and 7 bases lay between the germline ends. This CDR3 has 16 amino acids. The germline V gene encodes CDR1 KGHSH and CDR2 LQKENI. The CDR3 bases are TGTGCCAGCTCACCACTAACAAGCTCTGGGGCCAACGTCCTGACTTTC. It is translated as CASSPLTSSGANVLTF.

The chain employs TRBV7-2 and TRBJ1-5; possible D gene TRBD1, 5 bases. Germline V gene lookup returns CDR1 SGHTA and CDR2 FQGNSA. The CDR3 is 12 amino acids. V was cut by 5 bases and J by 7 bases, with 9 bases left in between. For the CDR3, the DNA is TGTGCCAGCAGCAAGAGGGGCCAGCCCCAGCATTTT. Amino acid sequence: CASSKRGQPQHF.

The V call is TRBV10-3, the J call TRBJ2-3; no clear D gene. Germline V gene data show CDR1 as ENHRY and CDR2 as SYGVKD. Trimming took 0 bases from V and 3 from J, leaving 7 bases between them. This CDR3 region has 14 residues. Here the CDR3 DNA reads TGTGCCATCAGTGAGTCGGCCGGGACAGATACGCAGTATTTT. It translates to CAISESAGTDTQYF.

J is TRBJ2-7 and V is TRBV28; 11 nucleotides match TRBD1. J was trimmed by 8 bases and V by 4 bases; bases with no gene match: 7. This CDR3 has 14 amino acids. The V gene's germline CDR1 is MDHEN and CDR2 SYDVKM. CDR3 sequence (DNA): TGTGCCAGCAGTTCGGACAGGGGGCCCAGCAAGCAGTACTTC. Protein sequence: CASSSDRGPSKQYF.

This CDR3 is CATRFGEANTEAFF. The CDR3 nucleotides read TGTGCCACCCGTTTTGGTGAGGCGAACACTGAAGCTTTCTTT. The chain has TRBV10-3 and TRBJ1-1; no definite D call. The germline gives CDR1 ENHRY, CDR2 SYGVKD. The CDR3 has 14 amino acids. With 10 bases removed from V and 1 base from J, the gap between germline ends came to 16 bases.

This chain links TRBV5-1 with TRBJ2-4; D remains ambiguous. CDR3 size: 14 residues. From germline, CDR1 is SGHRS and CDR2 YFSETQ. V lost 0 bases, J lost 6 bases, and 10 bases lay in between. CDR3 in amino acids: CASSLALTPNIQYF. The CDR3 nucleotides are TGCGCCAGCAGCTTGGCCCTCACACCAAACATTCAGTACTTC.

The CDR3 DNA reads as TGCGCCAGCAGCTTCAGCATGAACACTGAAGCTTTCTTT. Translation: CASSFSMNTEAFF. V usage is TRBV5-1 and J usage is TRBJ1-1; no clear D. V gave up 2 bases and J gave up 0 bases, with 5 bases separating them. This CDR3 has 13 residues. From germline, CDR1 is SGHRS and CDR2 YFSETQ.

This clone was counted between two and nine times. This rearrangement joins TRBV7-9 to TRBJ2-1; 9 bases match TRBD1. Trimming removed 3 bases from V and 1 base from J; junction bases left unmatched: 4. The germline V gene has CDR1 SEHNR and CDR2 FQNEAQ (reference sequence). CDR3 length equals 16 residues. The CDR3 loop reads CASSLKGTGSYNEQFF. The CDR3 DNA sequence: TGTGCCAGCAGCTTGAAAGGGACAGGGTCCTACAATGAGCAGTTCTTC.

This clone was seen more than once but under ten times. The chain links TRBV13 to TRBJ2-7; 10 bases agree with TRBD2. This CDR3 has 16 amino acids. V lost 3 bases to trimming and J lost 0 bases; unmatched junction nucleotides: 5. Per the germline V gene, CDR1 is PRHDT and CDR2 is FYEKMQ (reference sequence). The chain's CDR3 is CASSFGLAEYSYEQYF. CDR3 in DNA: TGTGCCAGCAGCTTCGGACTAGCGGAATACTCCTACGAGCAGTACTTC. The variable domain in full, with the rest retrieved from reference TRBV13 and TRBJ2-7, is AAGVIQSPRHLIKEKRETATLKCYPIPRHDTVYWYQQGPGQDPQFLISFYEKMQSDKGSIPDRFSAQQFSDYHSELNMSSLELGDSALYFCASSFGLAEYSYEQYFGPGTRLTVT.

The chain recombines TRBV7-9 with TRBJ2-7; D is uncertain. Trimming cost V 7 bases and J 4 bases, with 11 bases left between them. Per the germline V gene, CDR1 is SEHNR and CDR2 is FQNEAQ (reference sequence). This CDR3 region has 12 residues. DNA of the CDR3: TGTGCCAGCACCCAAGAAGGTTACGAGCAGTACTTC. This codes for CASTQEGYEQYF.

The CDR3 loop is CATSRDLLTEGTTF. For the CDR3, the DNA is TGTGCCACCAGCAGAGATCTCTTAACGGAGGGGACCACCTTC. V and J are TRBV15 and TRBJ1-2, with a weak D call TRBD1 (5 bases). The CDR3 extends over 14 amino acids. With 0 bases removed from V and 13 bases from J, the gap between germline ends came to 18 bases. Germline V gives CDR1 LNHNV, CDR2 YYDKDF (reference sequence).

This chain connects TRBV5-6 to TRBJ2-4; TRBD2 might be the D (6 bases). The germline V and J ends were trimmed by 2 bases and 0 bases, with 12 bases remaining between them. Germline V gene data show CDR1 as SGHDT and CDR2 as YYEEEE. The length of the CDR3 is 16 residues. CDR3 sequence: CASSFWRELAKNIQYF. In nucleotides, the CDR3 is TGTGCCAGCAGCTTTTGGAGGGAACTAGCCAAAAACATTCAGTACTTC.

As regards this clone: This sample also contains other DNA sequences that code for the same CDR3. The chain links TRBV7-9 to TRBJ1-1; D is uncertain. The CDR3 covers 12 residues. Germline V gene lookup returns CDR1 SEHNR and CDR2 FQNEAQ (reference sequence). V was pared by 0 bases and J by 4 bases, with 3 bases between. The CDR3, as DNA: TGTGCCAGCAGCTTAGCGGGCACTGAAGCTTTCTTT. This sequence encodes CASSLAGTEAFF.

The chain combines TRBV13 with TRBJ2-5; D possibly corresponds to TRBD1 (5 bases). V was cut by 2 bases and J by 9 bases, with 13 bases left in between. Germline lookup yields CDR1 PRHDT and CDR2 FYEKMQ (reference sequence). The CDR3 has 13 residues. CDR3 DNA sequence: TGTGCCAGCAGCTTACAGGGTCAAGTGGCCCAGTACTTC. Amino acids: CASSLQGQVAQYF.

V is TRBV19 and J is TRBJ1-1, with a tentative D call TRBD1 (5 bases). The CDR3 extends over 15 amino acids. The V end was cut by 3 bases, the J end by 3 bases, with 14 bases between. Germline lookup yields CDR1 LNHDA and CDR2 SQIVND (reference sequence). The CDR3 is CASSMLGQGDTEAFF. For the CDR3, the DNA is TGTGCCAGTAGTATGCTTGGGCAGGGTGACACTGAAGCTTTCTTT.

The chain has TRBV5-6 and TRBJ2-7; D uncertain. The CDR3 extends over 13 amino acids. V gave up 0 bases and J gave up 3 bases, with 7 bases separating them. Per germline, CDR1 SGHDT and CDR2 YYEEEE. The DNA for the CDR3 is TGTGCCAGCAGCTTGGGAAGGGTCTACGAGCAGTACTTC. Protein sequence: CASSLGRVYEQYF.

This chain uses TRBV7-8 with TRBJ2-5, with TRBD1 matching 10 bases. The CDR3 has 18 residues. In germline, CDR1 is SGHVS, CDR2 FQNEAQ. V lost 2 bases, J lost 1 base, and 10 bases stayed unmatched. The CDR3 sequence is CASSLTSPGQGTQETQYF. CDR3 coding DNA: TGTGCCAGCAGCTTAACGTCACCGGGACAGGGGACCCAAGAGACCCAGTACTTC.

This clone was recorded a few times. The chain links TRBV29-1 to TRBJ2-1, with D uncertain. In germline, CDR1 is SQVTM, CDR2 ANQGSEA. The V and J ends lost 4 bases and 0 bases respectively, with 13 bases between them. The CDR3 spans 15 residues. The CDR3 spells CSVVFGSSSYNEQFF. DNA for the CDR3: TGCAGCGTTGTTTTCGGGTCGAGCTCCTACAATGAGCAGTTCTTC.

V gene TRBV7-2 combines with J gene TRBJ2-1, with TRBD2 matching 10 bases. The ends lost 8 bases at V and 4 bases at J; junction bases unmatched: 5. The germline gives CDR1 SGHTA, CDR2 FQGNSA. The CDR3 sequence is 14 residues long. The CDR3 bases are TGTGCCAGCGGGACTAGCGTAACGTACAATGAGCAGTTCTTC. Residues: CASGTSVTYNEQFF.

This rearrangement joins TRBV11-2 to TRBJ2-3; 7 positions agree with TRBD2. The CDR3 loop spans 17 amino acids. The germline gives CDR1 SGHAT, CDR2 FQNNGV. With 1 base clipped from V and 1 base from J, the junction kept 8 bases outside the gene matches. CDR3 in amino acids: CASSLAGGGGGTDTQYF. The CDR3, as DNA: TGTGCCAGCAGCTTAGCGGGAGGTGGAGGTGGCACAGATACGCAGTATTTT.